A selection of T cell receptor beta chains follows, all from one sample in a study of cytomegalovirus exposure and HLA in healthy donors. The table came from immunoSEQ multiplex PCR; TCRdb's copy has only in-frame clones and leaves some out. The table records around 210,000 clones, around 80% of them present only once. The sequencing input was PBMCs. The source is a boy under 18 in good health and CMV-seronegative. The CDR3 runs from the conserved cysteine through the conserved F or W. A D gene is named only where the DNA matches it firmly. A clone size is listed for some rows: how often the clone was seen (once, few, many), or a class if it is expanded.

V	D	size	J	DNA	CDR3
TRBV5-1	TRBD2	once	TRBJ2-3	TGCGCCAGCAGCAGACTAGCGGGAGAGGAAGATACGCAGTATTTT	CASSRLAGEEDTQYF
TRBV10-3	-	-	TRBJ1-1	TGTGCCTCCAAATGGGGGGACGAGAACACTGAAGCTTTCTTT	CASKWGDENTEAFF
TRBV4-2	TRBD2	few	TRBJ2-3	TGTGCCAGCAGCCACGAAGGACTAGAGGGCACAGATACGCAGTATTTT	CASSHEGLEGTDTQYF
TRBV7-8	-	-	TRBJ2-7	TGTGCCAGCAGCTTAGGCTCGAGGAGAACCTACGAGCAGTACTTC	CASSLGSRRTYEQYF
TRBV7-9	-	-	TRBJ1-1	TGTGCCAGCAGCTTAGTTGCGGGACGTAACACTGAAGCTTTCTTT	CASSLVAGRNTEAFF
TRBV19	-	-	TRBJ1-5	TGTGCCAGTAGTATGGGCAGGGTCAATCAGCCCCAGCATTTT	CASSMGRVNQPQHF
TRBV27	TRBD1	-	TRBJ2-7	TGTGCCAGCAGTCCAATCTCCGGGACAGGGCTCTCCTACGAGCAGTACTTC	CASSPISGTGLSYEQYF
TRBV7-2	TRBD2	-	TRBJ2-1	TGTGCCAGCAGCTTAGCCCGATACCCTATACTAGCGGGAGGGCCCTCCTACAATGAGCAGTTCTTC	CASSLARYPILAGGPSYNEQFF
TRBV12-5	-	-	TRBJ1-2	TGTGCTAGTGGTTTGGTACTTCACAGGGCGGACCATGGCTACACCTTC	CASGLVLHRADHGYTF
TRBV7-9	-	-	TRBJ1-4	TGTGCCAGCAGCCAGATCCGATCTTCTGAAAAACTGTTTTTT	CASSQIRSSEKLFF
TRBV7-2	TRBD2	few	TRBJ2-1	TGTGCCAGCAGCTTAGAACCGGCGGGAGGTCTCATCGGCAATGAGCAGTTCTTC	CASSLEPAGGLIGNEQFF
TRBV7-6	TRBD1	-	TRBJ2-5	TGTGCCAGCAGCTTAGTACAGGGGGCGGAGGAGACCCAGTACTTC	CASSLVQGAEETQYF
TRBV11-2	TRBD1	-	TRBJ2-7	TGTGCCAGCAGTTTAAACCCCGGGACAGGGCGAAACGAGCAGTACTTC	CASSLNPGTGRNEQYF
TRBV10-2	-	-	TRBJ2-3	TGCGCCAGCAGTGTATTACCACTGCCCGCAGATACGCAGTATTTT	CASSVLPLPADTQYF
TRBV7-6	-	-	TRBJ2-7	TGTGCCAGCAGCTTAGCCCCAGGTAGCTCCTACGAGCAGTACTTC	CASSLAPGSSYEQYF
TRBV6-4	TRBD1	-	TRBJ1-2	TGTGCCAGCAGTGACTCGCTCAGGGGGCGCGGTGGCTACACCTTC	CASSDSLRGRGGYTF
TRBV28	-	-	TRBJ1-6	TGTGCCAGCAGCCCTCACCGTCGGGATTCACCCCTCCACTTT	CASSPHRRDSPLHF
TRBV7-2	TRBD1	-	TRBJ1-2	TGTGCCAGCAGCTTAACCGGGACAGGGTATGGCTACACCTTC	CASSLTGTGYGYTF
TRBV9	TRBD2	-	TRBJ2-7	TGTGCCAGCAGCGTAGGTAATAGCGGGATCTACGAGCAGTACTTC	CASSVGNSGIYEQYF
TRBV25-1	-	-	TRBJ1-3	TGTGCCAGCAGCACAACCTCTGGAAACACCATATATTTT	CASSTTSGNTIYF
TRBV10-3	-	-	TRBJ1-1	TGTGCCATCAGTGAACGGCAGGGGAACACTGAAGCTTTCTTT	CAISERQGNTEAFF
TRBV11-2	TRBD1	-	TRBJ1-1	TGTGCCAGCAGCTGGGACAGGGTCAACACTGAAGCTTTCTTT	CASSWDRVNTEAFF
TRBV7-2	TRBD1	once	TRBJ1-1	TGTGCCAGCAGCTTAGCGGGGGGACAGGGGAACACTGAAGCTTTCTTT	CASSLAGGQGNTEAFF
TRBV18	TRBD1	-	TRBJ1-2	TGTGCCAGCTCACTCTCCCGACAGGGAAAGGAGGGTGGCTACACCTTC	CASSLSRQGKEGGYTF
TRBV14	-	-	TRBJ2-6	TGTGCCAGCAGCCCCACTCCAGGGGATCCTGGGGCCAACGTCCTGACTTTC	CASSPTPGDPGANVLTF
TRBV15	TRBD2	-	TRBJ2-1	TGTGCCACCAGCAGAGATCTTGCGGGGGGGCGGAGCGAGCAGTTCTTC	CATSRDLAGGRSEQFF
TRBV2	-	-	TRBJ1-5	TGTGCCAGCAGTGAAGATAAGACAGTGATGAATCAGCCCCAGCATTTT	CASSEDKTVMNQPQHF
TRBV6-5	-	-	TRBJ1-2	TGTGCCACTCACCTAGGCGGCTATGGCTACACCTTC	CATHLGGYGYTF
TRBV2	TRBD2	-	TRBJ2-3	TGTGCCAGCAGCCCACGGGGGGGAGAGTCGGCAGATACGCAGTATTTT	CASSPRGGESADTQYF
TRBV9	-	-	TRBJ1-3	TGTGCCAGCAGCGTAGTAGGGGATGGAAACACCATATATTTT	CASSVVGDGNTIYF
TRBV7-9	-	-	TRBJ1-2	TGTGCCAGCAGCCAGGGATGGAGAGACTATGGCTACACCTTC	CASSQGWRDYGYTF
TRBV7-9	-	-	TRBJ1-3	TGTGCCAGCAGCTCAACCTCCGGGGATCCTGGAAACACCATATATTTT	CASSSTSGDPGNTIYF
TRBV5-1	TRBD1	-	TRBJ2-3	TGCGCCAGCAGCTCCGTATACAGACAGGGAAGCACAGATACGCAGTATTTT	CASSSVYRQGSTDTQYF
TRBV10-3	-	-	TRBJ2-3	TGTGCCATCCTGGACGGGGGAACGGATACGCAGTATTTT	CAILDGGTDTQYF
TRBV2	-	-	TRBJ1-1	TGTGCCAGCAGGGTACAGGTGAACACTGAAGCTTTCTTT	CASRVQVNTEAFF
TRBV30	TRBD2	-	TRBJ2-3	TGTGCCTGGAGGCTAGCGGGGGTACTAGCCACAGATACGCAGTATTTT	CAWRLAGVLATDTQYF
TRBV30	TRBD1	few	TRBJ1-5	TGTGCCTGGAGTGGGGACAGTAATCAGCCCCAGCATTTT	CAWSGDSNQPQHF
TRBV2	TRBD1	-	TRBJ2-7	TGTGCCGGGGGGACAGGGTCAACCTACGAGCAGTACTTC	CAGGTGSTYEQYF
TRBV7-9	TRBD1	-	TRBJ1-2	TGTGCCAGCAGCTCGGGCAGGGGGCCGGACCAATATGGCTACACCTTC	CASSSGRGPDQYGYTF
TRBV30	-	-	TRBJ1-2	TGTGCCTGGAGTGGGACACCCGCGCGCGGCTACACCTTC	CAWSGTPARGYTF
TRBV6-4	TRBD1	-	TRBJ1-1	TGTGCCAGCAGTGACTTGGACAGGCGGGTAGCTTTCTTT	CASSDLDRRVAFF
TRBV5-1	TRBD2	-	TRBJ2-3	TGCGCCAGCAGCTGGACTAGCGGGATAAGCACAGATACGCAGTATTTT	CASSWTSGISTDTQYF
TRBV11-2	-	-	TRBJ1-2	TGTGCCAGCAGCTTAGGCTTGTACAGTACTTGGTGTGGCTACACCTTC	CASSLGLYSTWCGYTF
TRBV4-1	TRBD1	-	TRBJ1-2	TGCGCCAGCAGCCGGGGACAGCTCTATGGCTACACCTTC	CASSRGQLYGYTF
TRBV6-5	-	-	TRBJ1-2	TGTGCCAGCAGCGCCTCCGGCTATGGCTACACCTTC	CASSASGYGYTF
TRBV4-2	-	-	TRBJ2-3	TGTGCCAGCAGCCAAGTACTAGCTGAAAGCACAGATACGCAGTATTTT	CASSQVLAESTDTQYF
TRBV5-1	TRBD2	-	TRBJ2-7	TGCGCCAGCACTCTGGAAGCGGGAGAAAGCTACGAGCAGTACTTC	CASTLEAGESYEQYF
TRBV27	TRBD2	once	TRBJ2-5	TGTGCCAGCAGTTTCGGACTAGCGGGCATGGAGACCCAGTACTTC	CASSFGLAGMETQYF
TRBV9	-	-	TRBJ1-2	TGTGCCAGCAGCGTAGCCGCGGGTGACTATGGCTACACCTTC	CASSVAAGDYGYTF
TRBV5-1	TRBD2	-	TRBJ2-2	TGCGCCAGCAGCTTTGTTTTAGGTTCTAGCGGAGTTTCTATTAACACCGGGGAGCTGTTTTTT	CASSFVLGSSGVSINTGELFF
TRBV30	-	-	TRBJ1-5	TGTGCCTGGAGTGTCCGGCAGGGTGGACAGCCCCAGCATTTT	CAWSVRQGGQPQHF
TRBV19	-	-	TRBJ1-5	TGTGCCAGTAGTATACGGGTGGATAATCAGCCCCAGCATTTT	CASSIRVDNQPQHF
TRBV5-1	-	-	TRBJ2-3	TGCGCCAGCAGGGCGAGGGTGGGGACAGATACGCAGTATTTT	CASRARVGTDTQYF
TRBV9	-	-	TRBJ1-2	TGTGCCAGCAGCGTAAGAGTAGAGGCTGAAAACTATGGCTACACCTTC	CASSVRVEAENYGYTF
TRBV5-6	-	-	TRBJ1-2	TGTGCCAGCAGCTTGGGAGGTGGGAGCGGCTACACCTTC	CASSLGGGSGYTF